Below, 28 T cell receptor beta chains from the same sample are listed, as sequenced in a study of blood T cell repertoires in COVID-19. Sequencing used immunoSEQ multiplex PCR; TCRdb keeps in-frame clones, though not all of them. The sample carries under 85,000 clones, 75% to 90% recorded once. The sample comprised peripheral blood. These receptors were collected from a man in his 60s with active or convalescent COVID-19.

This chain joins TRBV7-2 and TRBJ1-1; D ambiguous. Per the germline V gene, CDR1 is SGHTA and CDR2 is FQGNSA. The CDR3 totals 15 residues. V dropped 4 bases and J dropped 0 bases, with 12 bases sitting between them. The CDR3 is CASSSLGVMNTEAFF. The CDR3 DNA reads TGTGCCAGCAGCTCATTGGGCGTAATGAACACTGAAGCTTTCTTT.

The chain combines TRBV4-2 with TRBJ2-4; 7 nucleotides match TRBD2. The V gene's germline CDR1 is LGHNA and CDR2 YNFKEQ. Trimming took 3 bases from V and 0 from J; bases not matched to a gene: 8. CDR3 length equals 17 residues. The CDR3 here is CASSQAPSGGAKNIQYF. The CDR3 region has the DNA TGTGCCAGCAGCCAGGCTCCTAGCGGAGGAGCCAAAAACATTCAGTACTTC.

The rearrangement uses TRBV3-1 (or the pseudogene TRBV3-2) and TRBJ1-2; 7 nucleotides match TRBD1. The CDR3 covers 15 residues. V lost 4 bases and J lost 3; bases outside the gene matches: 8. Germline CDR1 is LGHDT and CDR2 is YNNKEL (reference sequence). CDR3 sequence reads: CASSPSGTEHYGYTF. CDR3 bases: TGTGCCAGCAGCCCGTCCGGGACAGAACACTATGGCTACACCTTC.

The chain is built from TRBV19 and TRBJ1-2; D is ambiguous. V was trimmed by 10 bases and J by 8 bases, leaving 17 bases between them. The CDR3 runs 12 residues. Germline V gene lookup returns CDR1 LNHDA and CDR2 SQIVND (reference sequence). CDR3: CATLPPGFGYTF. DNA of the CDR3: TGTGCCACCCTCCCCCCCGGTTTCGGCTACACCTTC.

The V gene is TRBV3-1 (or the pseudogene TRBV3-2), the J gene TRBJ1-6; D is unresolved. Germline-derived CDR1 and CDR2 are LGHDT and YNNKEL (reference sequence). CDR3 size: 14 residues. Trimming left V 1 base short and J 5 bases short, with 6 bases between. Here the CDR3 DNA reads TGTGCCAGCAGCCAAGGGGCCGATAATTCACCCCTCCACTTT. Translating gives CASSQGADNSPLHF.

Notes on this clone: This specimen includes other DNA sequences encoding the same CDR3. The J gene is TRBJ1-2, the V gene TRBV9; 7 positions agree with TRBD1. Germline loops: CDR1 SGDLS, CDR2 YYNGEE. The CDR3 spans 13 residues. V shed 0 bases, J shed 5 bases, and the junction held 1 base outside the gene matches. In DNA form, the CDR3 reads TGTGCCAGCAGCGTAGAACAGGGGTATGGCTACACCTTC. Amino acid sequence: CASSVEQGYGYTF.

The V and J genes are TRBV5-4 and TRBJ2-5; TRBD1 agrees at 10 bases. The germline gives CDR1 SGHNT, CDR2 YYREEE (reference sequence). The V gene end was trimmed by 6 bases and the J gene end by 5 bases; junction bases not matched to a gene: 10. The CDR3 has 15 residues. The CDR3 DNA follows: TGTGCCAGCACCTACGGGGACAGGGGTTGGGAGACCCAGTACTTC. Its protein is CASTYGDRGWETQYF.

This sequence joins TRBV3-1 (or the pseudogene TRBV3-2) and TRBJ1-2, with 10 nucleotides matching TRBD1. This CDR3 is 15 amino acids long. The V segment lost 8 bases and the J segment 7 bases; nucleotides outside the gene matches: 13. Germline CDR1 and CDR2: LGHDT and YNNKEL (reference sequence). The CDR3 protein is CASCSLDRGQGGYTF. CDR3 DNA: TGTGCCAGCTGCTCGTTAGACAGGGGGCAAGGTGGCTACACCTTC.

A single count supports this clone. The chain is built from TRBV6-5 and TRBJ1-2, with TRBD1 as a possible D gene (5 bases). Germline CDR1 MNHEY, CDR2 SVGAGI. CDR3 length: 14 amino acids. Trimming pared 7 bases from V and 3 bases from J, leaving 15 bases between. In DNA, the CDR3 is TGTGCCAGCACCCAGTCGGGGGGTTACTATGGCTACACCTTC. It is translated as CASTQSGGYYGYTF.

The rearrangement uses TRBV6-6 and TRBJ1-2, with TRBD1 identical over 8 bases. Trimming removed 5 bases from V and 0 bases from J; junction bases left unmatched: 8. CDR3 length equals 16 residues. Germline CDR1 is MNHNY and CDR2 is SVGAGI (reference sequence). CDR3 protein: CASSHQGAGANYGYTF. As DNA, the CDR3 is TGTGCCAGCAGTCACCAGGGGGCAGGCGCTAACTATGGCTACACCTTC.

The chain combines TRBV30 with TRBJ1-5, with no clear D. Trimming removed 1 base at V and 5 bases at J, with 6 bases between. The germline V gene has CDR1 GTSNPN and CDR2 SVGIG (reference sequence). This CDR3 spans 12 amino acids. CDR3 nucleotides: TGTGCCTGGAGTGGAGGAGATCAGCCCCAGCATTTT. Amino acid sequence: CAWSGGDQPQHF.

This clone was seen only once. The V and J genes are TRBV6-2 or TRBV6-3 and TRBJ2-2, with TRBD2 matching over 9 bases. This CDR3 is 16 amino acids long. CDR1 is MNHEY and CDR2 is SVGEGT in the germline V gene. V trimming: 2 bases; J trimming: 1 base; junction bases outside the gene matches: 2. The CDR3 nucleotides are TGTGCCAGCAGTTACGGGACTAGCCAGAACACCGGGGAGCTGTTTTTT. The encoded protein is CASSYGTSQNTGELFF.

The rearrangement joins TRBV6-2 or TRBV6-3 to TRBJ1-3; D call uncertain. V lost 5 bases and J 0 bases, leaving 14 bases between the germline ends. This CDR3 comprises 16 residues. Germline CDR1 MNHEY, CDR2 SVGEGT. CDR3 amino acids: CASSDGSLSSGNTIYF. The CDR3 DNA follows: TGTGCCAGCAGTGATGGCAGTCTCAGCTCTGGAAACACCATATATTTT.

The chain recombines TRBV19 with TRBJ1-1; D unresolved. CDR1 and CDR2 from the germline V gene are LNHDA and SQIVND (reference sequence). Deletions cut 6 bases from V and 9 bases from J, with 17 bases between. The CDR3 is made up of 13 amino acids. DNA of the CDR3: TGTGCCAGTAGAAGAGTTGGGCTTATACAAGCTTTCTTT. Protein sequence: CASRRVGLIQAFF.

V is TRBV6-4 and J is TRBJ2-3, with TRBD2 as a possible D gene (6 bases). Deletions cut 4 bases from V and 4 bases from J, with 9 bases between. This CDR3 contains 13 residues. Germline-derived CDR1 and CDR2 are MRHNA and SNTAGT. CDR3 residues: CASSVRLADTQYF. The DNA for the CDR3 is TGTGCCAGCAGTGTTAGACTAGCAGATACGCAGTATTTT.

The chain recombines TRBV19 with TRBJ2-7; 8 bases align to TRBD1. The J segment lost 3 bases and the V segment lost 8 bases, leaving 12 bases of the junction unmatched. Germline CDR1 LNHDA, CDR2 SQIVND (reference sequence). The CDR3 is 15 residues long. The CDR3 coding sequence is TGTGCCAGTTCCCCCGGGACAGGTAACATCTACGAGCAGTACTTC. Protein product: CASSPGTGNIYEQYF.

This chain links TRBV6-5 with TRBJ1-1; maybe TRBD1 (5 bases). Germline CDR1 MNHEY, CDR2 SVGAGI. V lost 6 bases to trimming and J lost 0 bases, with 11 bases between them. This CDR3 spans 14 amino acids. DNA of the CDR3: TGTGCCAGCAGCTACGAACAGGTGAACACTGAAGCTTTCTTT. Its translation: CASSYEQVNTEAFF.

The J gene is TRBJ1-4, the V gene TRBV7-2; 7 nucleotides align to TRBD1. The CDR3 sequence is 15 residues long. The V gene's germline CDR1 is SGHTA and CDR2 FQGNSA. J gave up 5 bases and V 6 bases, and 9 bases lay outside the gene matches. The CDR3 sequence: CASRNRGLRNEKLFF. CDR3 nucleotide sequence: TGTGCCAGCAGAAACAGGGGACTTCGGAATGAAAAACTGTTTTTT.

This chain connects TRBV10-3 to TRBJ1-3; TRBD1 aligns across 10 bases. Trimming took 0 bases from V and 0 from J; bases not matched to a gene: 5. The CDR3 extends over 18 amino acids. Germline V lookup: CDR1 ENHRY, CDR2 SYGVKD. This CDR3 is CAISESGQGKGSGNTIYF. The CDR3 DNA sequence: TGTGCCATCAGTGAGTCGGGACAGGGGAAAGGCTCTGGAAACACCATATATTTT.

The chain links TRBV27 to TRBJ2-2; 11 bases agree with TRBD1. The CDR3 covers 19 residues. Germline values: CDR1 MNHEY, CDR2 SMNVEV (reference sequence). V lost 7 bases to trimming and J lost 4 bases; unmatched junction nucleotides: 17. The CDR3, as DNA: TGTGCCAGCAACCAAACACCGGGACAGGGGGGCCGGGGCACCGGGGAGCTGTTTTTT. It encodes CASNQTPGQGGRGTGELFF.

The rearrangement links TRBV6-4 to TRBJ1-1; D possibly corresponds to TRBD1 (6 bases). V was pared by 3 bases and J by 4 bases, with 12 bases between. The germline V gene encodes CDR1 MRHNA and CDR2 SNTAGT. The CDR3 is 14 amino acids. CDR3 nucleotide sequence: TGTGCCAGCAGTGAGGGACACCATTCCACTGAAGCTTTCTTT. This sequence encodes CASSEGHHSTEAFF.

The chain has TRBV7-2 and TRBJ1-5; D call uncertain. Trimming shortened V by 6 bases and J by 6 bases, and 12 bases separated the two germline ends. CDR1 and CDR2 from the germline V gene are SGHTA and FQGNSA. This CDR3 spans 13 amino acids. The CDR3 sequence is CASSSGISQPQHF. For the CDR3, the DNA is TGTGCCAGCAGTTCGGGGATTAGTCAGCCCCAGCATTTT.

This clone was counted a single time. The rearrangement uses TRBV6-5 and TRBJ2-7; D may be TRBD2 (6 bases). Germline V gene data show CDR1 as MNHEY and CDR2 as SVGAGI. The CDR3 loop spans 14 amino acids. The germline V and J ends were trimmed by 9 bases and 4 bases, with 19 bases remaining between them. CDR3 DNA sequence: TGTGCCAGTAGAACTCGGGGCGGGGCTTACGAGCAGTACTTC. This encodes CASRTRGGAYEQYF.

CDR3 in DNA: TGTGCCAGCAGCGCGGGACAGCGGATCTATGGCTACACCTTC. The encoded protein is CASSAGQRIYGYTF. The chain recombines TRBV13 with TRBJ1-2; TRBD1 agrees at 7 bases. The J segment lost 4 bases and the V segment lost 5 bases, leaving 7 bases of the junction unmatched. The V gene's germline CDR1 is PRHDT and CDR2 FYEKMQ (reference sequence). This CDR3 contains 14 residues.

The chain carries TRBV6-6 and TRBJ2-7; D possibly corresponds to TRBD2 (5 bases). The CDR3 spans 14 residues. Trimming took off 7 bases at V and 4 bases at J, with 17 bases between the two ends. Germline CDR1 and CDR2: MNHNY and SVGAGI (reference sequence). The CDR3 protein is CASTSFEGSYEQYF. CDR3 DNA sequence: TGTGCCAGCACGAGTTTTGAGGGTTCGTACGAGCAGTACTTC.

This sequence joins TRBV7-9 and TRBJ1-3; D not certain. Germline loops: CDR1 SEHNR, CDR2 FQNEAQ (reference sequence). This CDR3 is built from 16 residues. V was shortened by 8 bases and J by 4 bases, with 21 bases between the two germline ends. CDR3 loop: CASASPVRGGGNTIYF. CDR3 DNA: TGTGCCAGCGCTTCCCCCGTCCGGGGTGGAGGAAACACCATATATTTT.

This clone appeared once. The chain carries TRBV5-1 and TRBJ1-5; no clear D gene. Trimming left V 0 bases short and J 3 bases short, with 10 bases between. This CDR3 is built from 15 residues. Germline assignment: CDR1 SGHRS and CDR2 YFSETQ. The CDR3 loop is CASSLGPEPNQPQHF. The DNA of the CDR3 is TGCGCCAGCAGCTTGGGGCCCGAACCCAATCAGCCCCAGCATTTT.

The chain combines TRBV7-2 with TRBJ1-2; possibly TRBD1 for D (6 bases). Germline V CDR1 and CDR2: SGHTA, FQGNSA. The CDR3 is 17 residues long. V shed 0 bases and J shed 2 bases, with 16 bases lying between them. The CDR3 bases are TGTGCCAGCAGCTTAGCTTCCACGTCGCAGGGGAACTATGGCTACACCTTC. This translates into CASSLASTSQGNYGYTF.